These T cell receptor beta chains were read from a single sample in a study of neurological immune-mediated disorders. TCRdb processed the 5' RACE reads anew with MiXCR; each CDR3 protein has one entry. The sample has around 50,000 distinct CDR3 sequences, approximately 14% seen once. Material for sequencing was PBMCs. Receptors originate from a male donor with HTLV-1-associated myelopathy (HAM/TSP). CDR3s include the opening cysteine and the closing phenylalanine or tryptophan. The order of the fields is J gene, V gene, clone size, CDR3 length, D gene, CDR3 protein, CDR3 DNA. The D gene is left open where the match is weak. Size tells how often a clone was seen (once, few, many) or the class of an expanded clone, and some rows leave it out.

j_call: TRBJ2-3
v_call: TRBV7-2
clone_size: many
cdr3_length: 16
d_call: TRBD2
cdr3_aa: CASSFMSGGRGDTQYF
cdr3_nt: TGTGCCAGCAGCTTTATGTCGGGGGGTCGGGGAGATACGCAGTATTTT

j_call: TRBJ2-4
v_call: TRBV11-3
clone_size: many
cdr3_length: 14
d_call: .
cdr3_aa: CASSFLAAKNIQYF
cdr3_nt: TGTGCCAGCAGCTTCCTAGCGGCCAAAAACATTCAGTACTTC

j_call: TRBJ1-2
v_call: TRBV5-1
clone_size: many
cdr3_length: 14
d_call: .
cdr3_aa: CASSLGRVNYGYTF
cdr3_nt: TGCGCCAGCAGCTTGGGCAGGGTAAACTATGGCTACACCTTC

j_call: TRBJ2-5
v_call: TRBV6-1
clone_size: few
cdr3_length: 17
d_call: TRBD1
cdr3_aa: CASLNPPGQGSLETQYF
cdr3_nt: TGTGCCAGCCTCAACCCCCCGGGACAGGGGTCCTTAGAGACCCAGTACTTC

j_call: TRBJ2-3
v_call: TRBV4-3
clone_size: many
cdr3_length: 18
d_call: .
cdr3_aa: CASSQDSGQLSSTDTQYF
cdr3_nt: TGCGCCAGCAGCCAAGATTCTGGGCAGCTTTCTAGCACAGATACGCAGTATTTT

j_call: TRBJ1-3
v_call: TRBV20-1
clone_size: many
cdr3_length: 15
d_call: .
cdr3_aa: CSARGWSLSGNTIYF
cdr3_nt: TGCAGTGCTAGAGGCTGGTCCCTCTCTGGAAACACCATATATTTT

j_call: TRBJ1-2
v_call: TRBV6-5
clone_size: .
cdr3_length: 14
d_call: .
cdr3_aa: CASSYESGFPGYTF
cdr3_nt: TGTGCCAGTAGTTACGAATCAGGGTTCCCTGGCTACACCTTC

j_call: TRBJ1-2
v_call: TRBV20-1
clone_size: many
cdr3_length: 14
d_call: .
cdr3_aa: CSARNSGGAFGYTF
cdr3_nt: TGCAGTGCTAGGAATTCGGGGGGCGCCTTTGGCTACACCTTC

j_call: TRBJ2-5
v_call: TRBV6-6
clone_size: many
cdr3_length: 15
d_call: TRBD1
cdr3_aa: CASSYSGQGEETQYF
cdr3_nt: TGTGCCAGCAGTTACTCGGGACAGGGGGAAGAGACCCAGTACTTC

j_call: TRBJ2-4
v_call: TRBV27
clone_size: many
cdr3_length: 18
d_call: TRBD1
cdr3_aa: CASSLGGQQGAGKNIQYF
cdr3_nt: TGTGCCAGCAGTTTGGGGGGGCAACAGGGGGCTGGAAAAAACATTCAGTACTTC

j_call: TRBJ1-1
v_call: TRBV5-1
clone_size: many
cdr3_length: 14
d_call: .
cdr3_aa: CASSLVGQNTEAFF
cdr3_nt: TGCGCCAGCAGCTTGGTAGGGCAGAACACTGAAGCTTTCTTT

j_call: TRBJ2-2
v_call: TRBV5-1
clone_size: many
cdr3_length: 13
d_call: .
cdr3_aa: CASSLEDIGELFF
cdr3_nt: TGCGCCAGCAGCTTGGAAGACATCGGGGAGCTGTTTTTT

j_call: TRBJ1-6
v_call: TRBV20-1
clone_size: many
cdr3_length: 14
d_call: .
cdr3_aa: CSARPGLYNSPLHF
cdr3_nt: TGCAGTGCTAGGCCGGGCCTCTATAATTCACCCCTCCACTTT

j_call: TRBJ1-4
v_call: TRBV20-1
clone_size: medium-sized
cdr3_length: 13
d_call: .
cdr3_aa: CSVQGAAGEKLFF
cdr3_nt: TGCAGTGTTCAGGGAGCGGCGGGAGAAAAACTGTTTTTT

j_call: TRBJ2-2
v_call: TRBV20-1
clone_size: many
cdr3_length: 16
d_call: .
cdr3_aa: CSARDGRRLNTGELFF
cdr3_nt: TGCAGTGCTAGAGATGGCCGCAGACTAAACACCGGGGAGCTGTTTTTT

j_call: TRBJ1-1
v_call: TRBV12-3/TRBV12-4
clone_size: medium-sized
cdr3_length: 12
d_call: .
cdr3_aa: CASSFSVTEAFF
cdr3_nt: TGTGCCAGCAGTTTTTCCGTAACTGAAGCTTTCTTT

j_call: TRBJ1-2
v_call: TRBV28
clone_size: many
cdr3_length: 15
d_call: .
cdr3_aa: CASSLRPIPSYGYTF
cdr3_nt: TGTGCCAGCAGCCTACGACCGATCCCCTCCTATGGCTACACCTTC

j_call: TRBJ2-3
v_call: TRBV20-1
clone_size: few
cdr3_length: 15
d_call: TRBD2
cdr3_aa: CSALSTSGGPDTQYF
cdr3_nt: TGCAGTGCCCTTTCGACTAGCGGGGGGCCGGATACGCAGTATTTT

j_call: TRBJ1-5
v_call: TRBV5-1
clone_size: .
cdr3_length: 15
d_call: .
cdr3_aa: CASSLDSSGLGPQHF
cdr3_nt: TGCGCCAGCAGCTTAGATTCATCGGGGTTGGGGCCCCAGCATTTT

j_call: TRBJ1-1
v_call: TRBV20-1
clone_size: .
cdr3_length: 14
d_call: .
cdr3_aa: CSARDPTGNTEAFF
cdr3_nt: TGCAGTGCTAGAGATCCGACAGGGAACACTGAAGCTTTCTTT

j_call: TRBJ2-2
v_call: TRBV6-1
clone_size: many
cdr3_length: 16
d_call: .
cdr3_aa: CASSEIRGFGTGELFF
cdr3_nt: TGTGCCAGCAGTGAGATTCGGGGGTTCGGTACCGGGGAGCTGTTTTTT

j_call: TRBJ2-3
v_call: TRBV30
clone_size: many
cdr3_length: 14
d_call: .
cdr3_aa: CAWPLWGLTDTQYF
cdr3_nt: TGTGCCTGGCCCCTATGGGGGTTGACAGATACGCAGTATTTT

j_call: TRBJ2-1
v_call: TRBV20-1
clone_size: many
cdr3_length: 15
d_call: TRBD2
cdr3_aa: CSAGPRTSGGNEQFF
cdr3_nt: TGCAGTGCTGGCCCTAGGACTAGCGGGGGGAATGAGCAGTTCTTC

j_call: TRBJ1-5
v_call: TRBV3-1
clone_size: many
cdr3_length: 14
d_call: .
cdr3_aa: CASSLGTWSQPQHF
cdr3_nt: TGTGCCAGCAGCTTGGGGACCTGGAGTCAGCCCCAGCATTTT

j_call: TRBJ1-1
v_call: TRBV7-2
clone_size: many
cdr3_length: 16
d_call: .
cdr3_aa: CASSSNSGSLNTEAFF
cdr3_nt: TGTGCCAGCAGCTCAAATTCAGGGTCATTAAACACTGAAGCTTTCTTT

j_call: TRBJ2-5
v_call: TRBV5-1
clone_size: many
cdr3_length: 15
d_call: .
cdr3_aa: CASSLVPAVQETQYF
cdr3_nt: TGCGCCAGCAGCCTAGTTCCGGCAGTTCAAGAGACCCAGTACTTC

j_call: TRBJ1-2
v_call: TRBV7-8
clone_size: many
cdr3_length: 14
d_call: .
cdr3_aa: CASSKRTVNYGYTF
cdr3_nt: TGTGCCAGCAGTAAAAGGACAGTAAACTATGGCTACACCTTC

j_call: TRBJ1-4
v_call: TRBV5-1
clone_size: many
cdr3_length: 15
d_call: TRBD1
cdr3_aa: CASSPSTGGREKLFF
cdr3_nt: TGCGCCAGCAGCCCGTCGACAGGGGGCCGGGAAAAACTGTTTTTT

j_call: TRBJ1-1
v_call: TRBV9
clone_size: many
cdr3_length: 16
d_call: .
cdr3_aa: CASQDGRDKMNTEAFF
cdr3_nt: TGTGCCAGCCAGGACGGCAGGGATAAAATGAACACTGAAGCTTTCTTT

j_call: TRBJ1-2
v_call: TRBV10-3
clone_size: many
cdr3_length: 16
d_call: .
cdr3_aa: CAISARPGHANYGYTF
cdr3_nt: TGTGCCATCAGTGCCCGACCGGGTCACGCTAACTATGGCTACACCTTC

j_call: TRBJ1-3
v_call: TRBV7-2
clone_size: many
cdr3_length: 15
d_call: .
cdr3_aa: CVSSPYSGTADPIYF
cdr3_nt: TGTGTCAGCAGCCCTTATTCCGGGACTGCCGACCCCATATATTTT

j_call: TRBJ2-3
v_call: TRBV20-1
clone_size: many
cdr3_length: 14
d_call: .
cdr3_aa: CSARGPQGGDTQYF
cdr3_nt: TGCAGTGCTAGAGGCCCACAGGGAGGAGATACGCAGTATTTT

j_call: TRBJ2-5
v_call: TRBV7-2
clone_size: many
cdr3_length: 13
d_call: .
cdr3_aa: CASSLARIETQYF
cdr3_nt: TGTGCCAGCAGCTTAGCCAGGATAGAGACCCAGTACTTC

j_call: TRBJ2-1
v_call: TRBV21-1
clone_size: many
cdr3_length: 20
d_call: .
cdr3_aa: CASSANRGRLLSSSYNEQFF
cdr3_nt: TGTGCCAGCAGCGCCAACAGGGGCCGACTATTGAGCAGCTCCTACAATGAGCAGTTCTTC

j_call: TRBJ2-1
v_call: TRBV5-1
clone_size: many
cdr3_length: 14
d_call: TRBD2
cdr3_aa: CASSFGTILNEQFF
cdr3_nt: TGCGCCAGCAGCTTTGGGACTATCCTCAATGAGCAGTTCTTC

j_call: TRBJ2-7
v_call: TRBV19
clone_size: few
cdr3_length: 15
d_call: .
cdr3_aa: CASSMARQQSYEQYF
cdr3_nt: TGTGCCAGTAGTATGGCCCGCCAGCAGTCCTACGAGCAGTACTTC

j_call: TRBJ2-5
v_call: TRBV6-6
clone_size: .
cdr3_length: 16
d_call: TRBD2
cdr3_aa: CASSSVAGSSGETQYF
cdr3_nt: TGTGCCAGCAGTTCCGTAGCGGGGTCGTCCGGTGAGACTCAGTACTTC

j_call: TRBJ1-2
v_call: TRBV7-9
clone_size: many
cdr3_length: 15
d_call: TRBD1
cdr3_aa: CASRAGTGGFDGYTF
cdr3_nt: TGTGCCAGCAGAGCCGGGACAGGGGGCTTCGATGGCTACACCTTC

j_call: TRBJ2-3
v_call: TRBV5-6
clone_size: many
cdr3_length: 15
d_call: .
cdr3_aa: CASSTLTGSTDTQYF
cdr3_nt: TGTGCCAGCAGCACCCTGACAGGCAGCACAGATACGCAGTATTTT

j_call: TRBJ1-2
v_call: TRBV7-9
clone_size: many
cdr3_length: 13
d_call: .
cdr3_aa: CASSLGGAYGYTF
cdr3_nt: TGTGCCAGCAGCTTGGGGGGCGCCTATGGCTACACCTTC

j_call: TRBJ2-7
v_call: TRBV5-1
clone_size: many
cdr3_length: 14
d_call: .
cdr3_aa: CASSLNAGGGEQYF
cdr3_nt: TGCGCCAGCAGCTTGAACGCCGGAGGAGGCGAGCAGTACTTC

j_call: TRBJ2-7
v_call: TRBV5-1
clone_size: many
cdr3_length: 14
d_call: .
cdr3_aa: CASSLLGRWYEQYF
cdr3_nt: TGCGCCAGCAGCTTATTGGGTCGGTGGTACGAGCAGTACTTC

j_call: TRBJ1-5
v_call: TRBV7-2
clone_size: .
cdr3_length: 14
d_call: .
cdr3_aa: CASSPGRWPQPQHF
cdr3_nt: TGTGCCAGCAGCCCGGGACGATGGCCCCAGCCCCAGCATTTT

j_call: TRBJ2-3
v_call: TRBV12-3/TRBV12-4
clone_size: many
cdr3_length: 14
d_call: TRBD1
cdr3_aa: CASTPTGNGDTQYF
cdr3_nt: TGTGCCAGCACCCCGACAGGGAATGGCGATACGCAGTATTTT

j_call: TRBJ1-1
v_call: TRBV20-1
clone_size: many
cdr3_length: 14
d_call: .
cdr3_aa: CSARIAGRDTEAFF
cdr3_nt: TGCAGTGCTAGAATCGCGGGGAGAGACACTGAAGCTTTCTTT

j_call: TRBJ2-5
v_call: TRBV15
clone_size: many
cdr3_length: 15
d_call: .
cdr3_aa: CATDQAGTLGETQYF
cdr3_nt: TGTGCCACCGACCAGGCAGGGACCCTAGGAGAGACCCAGTACTTC

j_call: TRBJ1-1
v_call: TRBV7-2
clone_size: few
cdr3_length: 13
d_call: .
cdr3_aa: CASSPTGSSEAFF
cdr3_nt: TGTGCCAGCAGCCCTACAGGGTCCAGTGAAGCTTTCTTT

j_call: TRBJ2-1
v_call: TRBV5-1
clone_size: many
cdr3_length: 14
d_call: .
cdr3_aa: CASSLLAQYNEQFF
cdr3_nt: TGCGCCAGCAGCTTGCTCGCACAATACAATGAGCAGTTCTTC

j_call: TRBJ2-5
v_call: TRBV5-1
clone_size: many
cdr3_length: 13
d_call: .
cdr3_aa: CASSLVTVETQYF
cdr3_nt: TGCGCCAGCAGCTTGGTTACGGTTGAGACCCAGTACTTC

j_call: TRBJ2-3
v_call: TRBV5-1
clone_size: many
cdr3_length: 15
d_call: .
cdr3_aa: CASSLEDYRVDTQYF
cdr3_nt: TGCGCCAGCAGCTTGGAGGATTACCGGGTGGATACGCAGTATTTT